The 28 T cell receptor beta chains listed next were all sequenced from one sample in a study of T cells after posttransplantation cyclophosphamide. Some clones are missing from TCRdb's copy, which holds only in-frame ones; the method was immunoSEQ multiplex PCR. The table includes about 66,000 clones, around 93% detected once. Sample: PBMCs. All receptors derive from a woman in her twenties or thirties in good health and a related stem cell transplant donor.

V and J are TRBV7-8 and TRBJ2-7, with 9 bases that match TRBD1. The CDR3 totals 15 residues. The V gene end was trimmed by 5 bases and the J gene end by 7 bases; junction bases not matched to a gene: 12. Germline V gene data show CDR1 as SGHVS and CDR2 as FQNEAQ. The CDR3 loop reads CASSPQTGGLSEQYF. The CDR3 DNA reads as TGTGCCAGCAGCCCTCAGACAGGGGGATTAAGTGAGCAGTACTTC.

The chain couples TRBV11-3 to TRBJ2-6; D gene uncertain. Trimming took 1 base from V and 2 from J, leaving 6 bases between them. Germline V gene lookup returns CDR1 SGHNT and CDR2 YENEEA. The CDR3 covers 15 residues. DNA for the CDR3: TGTGCCAGCAGCTTAGGCGGAGCTGGGGCCAACGTCCTGACTTTC. This translates into CASSLGGAGANVLTF. The variable domain in full, completed from reference TRBV11-3 and TRBJ2-6, reads EAGVVQSPRYKIIEKKQPVAFWCNPISGHNTLYWYLQNLGQGPELLIRYENEEAVDDSQLPKDRFSAERLKGVDSTLKIQPAELGDSAVYLCASSLGGAGANVLTFGAGSRLTVL.

Comments on this clone: The germline gene is not matched at one end of the junction; a read error may be the cause. This chain connects TRBV2 to TRBJ1-6; D is possibly TRBD1 (5 bases). The CDR3 has 15 amino acids. Germline lookup yields CDR1 SNHLY and CDR2 FYNNEI. The CDR3 bases are TGTGTCAGCAGGGAGTTCAGCTCCTATAATTCACCCCTCCACTTT. Its translation is CVSREFSSYNSPLHF.

The chain joins TRBV19 to TRBJ1-2; 7 bases map to TRBD1. Germline CDR1 reads LNHDA; CDR2 reads SQIVND (reference sequence). J lost 3 bases, V lost 3 bases, and 7 bases had no gene match. The CDR3 is 15 residues long. CDR3 sequence: CASSIGGGVDYGYTF. DNA of the CDR3: TGTGCCAGTAGTATTGGAGGGGGCGTTGACTATGGCTACACCTTC.

This clone showed up just once. The chain uses TRBV19 and TRBJ1-5, with D possibly being TRBD1 (5 bases). The CDR3 consists of 15 residues. The V end lost 0 bases, the J end lost 1 base, and 7 bases lay between the germline ends. In germline, CDR1 is LNHDA, CDR2 SQIVND (reference sequence). Here the CDR3 DNA reads TGTGCCAGTAGTATAGAGGGGCTGAGCAATCAGCCCCAGCATTTT. As protein: CASSIEGLSNQPQHF.

The chain links TRBV6-1 to TRBJ2-3, with a possible D match to TRBD2 (6 bases). Trimming pared 4 bases from V and 0 bases from J, leaving 8 bases between. CDR1 and CDR2 from the germline V gene are MNHNS and SASEGT. The CDR3 is 14 residues long. CDR3 in amino acids: CASSGGTSTDTQYF. The CDR3 nucleotides read TGTGCCAGCAGTGGCGGGACGAGCACAGATACGCAGTATTTT.

The chain recombines TRBV6-1 with TRBJ2-1; D possibly uses TRBD1 or TRBD2 (5 bases each). In germline, CDR1 is MNHNS, CDR2 SASEGT. Between the trimmed V and J ends, which lost 6 bases and 5 bases, there was a span of 17 bases. This CDR3 has 15 residues. DNA for the CDR3: TGTGCCAGCAGCCTCGGGGCCCTAGTGAACAATGAGCAGTTCTTC. It is translated as CASSLGALVNNEQFF.

This sequence joins TRBV30 and TRBJ1-5; D not resolved. Deletions cut 4 bases from V and 0 bases from J, with 7 bases between. Looked up from germline, CDR1 is GTSNPN and CDR2 is SVGIG (reference sequence). This CDR3 is built from 13 residues. The CDR3 sequence is CAWTWDSNQPQHF. The CDR3 DNA follows: TGTGCCTGGACATGGGATAGCAATCAGCCCCAGCATTTT.

The V call is TRBV6-6, the J call TRBJ2-5, with D tentatively TRBD2 (6 bases). The CDR3 sequence is 14 residues long. Germline V gene lookup returns CDR1 MNHNY and CDR2 SVGAGI (reference sequence). The V end lost 5 bases, the J end lost 5 bases, and 15 bases lay between the germline ends. The CDR3, as DNA: TGTGCCAGCAGTCAACTAGGGGCGGGGGAGACCCAGTACTTC. This translates into CASSQLGAGETQYF.

Within the sample, this clone is medium-sized. This sequence joins TRBV11-2 and TRBJ1-5; the D gene is possibly TRBD1 (5 bases). Between the trimmed V and J ends, which lost 2 bases and 9 bases, there was a span of 20 bases. Germline V CDR1 and CDR2: SGHAT, FQNNGV. This CDR3 has 16 amino acids. CDR3 sequence reads: CASSLSSTAGSWPQHF. CDR3 nucleotides: TGTGCCAGCAGCTTATCCTCCACGGCAGGGTCGTGGCCCCAGCATTTT.

This clone appeared a single time. The J gene is TRBJ1-1, the V gene TRBV9; perhaps TRBD1 as D (5 bases). The CDR3 length is 16 residues. Germline V lookup: CDR1 SGDLS, CDR2 YYNGEE. Trimming removed 0 bases at V and 1 base at J, with 13 bases between. The CDR3 DNA follows: TGTGCCAGCAGCGTAGATAACGGGGCCGGGAACACTGAAGCTTTCTTT. As protein: CASSVDNGAGNTEAFF.

The chain combines TRBV6-1 with TRBJ1-4; no clear D gene. Germline values: CDR1 MNHNS, CDR2 SASEGT. The CDR3 is made up of 13 amino acids. Trimming removed 7 bases from V and 3 bases from J, with 9 bases in between. The CDR3 DNA follows: TGTGCCAGCATGGTGCCGGCTAATGAAAAACTGTTTTTT. Its protein product is CASMVPANEKLFF.

CDR3 nucleotides: TGTGCCAGCAGCTTAGACACAGGTCCCTACGAGCAGTACTTC. Protein sequence: CASSLDTGPYEQYF. J is TRBJ2-7 and V is TRBV11-2, with D perhaps matching TRBD1 (5 bases). The CDR3 runs to 14 residues. Germline V gene sequence: CDR1 SGHAT, CDR2 FQNNGV. Trimming took 0 bases from V and 2 from J, leaving 8 bases between them. Looking up the rest from reference TRBV11-2 and TRBJ2-7 gives the full variable domain: EAGVAQSPRYKIIEKRQSVAFWCNPISGHATLYWYQQILGQGPKLLIQFQNNGVVDDSQLPKDRFSAERLKGVDSTLKIQPAKLEDSAVYLCASSLDTGPYEQYFGPGTRLTVT.

This chain connects TRBV19 to TRBJ2-7; no clear D gene. V lost 1 base and J 0 bases, leaving 7 bases between the germline ends. The germline V gene encodes CDR1 LNHDA and CDR2 SQIVND (reference sequence). The CDR3 is made up of 14 amino acids. DNA for the CDR3: TGTGCCAGTAGTATAGGAACAGTCTCCTACGAGCAGTACTTC. This sequence encodes CASSIGTVSYEQYF.

V usage is TRBV19 and J usage is TRBJ2-1, with 7 bases aligning to TRBD1. Germline assignment: CDR1 LNHDA and CDR2 SQIVND (reference sequence). V lost 3 bases and J lost 2; bases outside the gene matches: 7. The CDR3 covers 16 residues. DNA for the CDR3: TGTGCCAGTAGTATCGCGGCAGGGACAGCCTACAATGAGCAGTTCTTC. Translated, it gives CASSIAAGTAYNEQFF.

This clone was seen a handful of times. This chain joins TRBV4-1 and TRBJ1-1; D remains unclear. The V gene lost 8 bases and the J gene lost 4 bases, with 8 bases spanning the gap. Germline V lookup: CDR1 MGHRA, CDR2 YSYEKL. The CDR3 has 11 residues. The CDR3 is CASSYATEAFF. The CDR3 region has the DNA TGCGCCAGCTCCTACGCCACTGAAGCTTTCTTT.

This clone showed up just once. CDR3 sequence (DNA): TGCAGCGGACAGGGGGGTCCCGGGGAGCTGTTTTTT. Its translation: CSGQGGPGELFF. V gene TRBV29-1 combines with J gene TRBJ2-2; 9 bases are a match to TRBD1. This CDR3 is built from 12 residues. V was pared by 7 bases and J by 6 bases, with 3 bases of the junction left unmatched. Germline V gene lookup returns CDR1 SQVTM and CDR2 ANQGSEA.

This clone was found once. The chain has TRBV5-1 and TRBJ1-2, with 7 bases that match TRBD1. The germline V gene has CDR1 SGHRS and CDR2 YFSETQ. Unmatched junction bases numbered 4, after V lost 3 bases and J lost 5 bases. CDR3 length equals 13 residues. This CDR3 is CASSWDSQYGYTF. In DNA form, the CDR3 reads TGCGCCAGCAGCTGGGACAGCCAATATGGCTACACCTTC.

The chain couples TRBV6-7 to TRBJ1-5, with unresolved D. TRBV6-7 is given ORF status, its function remaining uncertain. The CDR3 contains 16 residues. V lost 0 bases and J 1 base, leaving 10 bases between the germline ends. CDR3 DNA sequence: TGTGCCAGCAGTTACTCTCAGCACAAGAGCAATCAGCCCCAGCATTTT. Its translation is CASSYSQHKSNQPQHF.

The chain has TRBV11-3 and TRBJ1-1; no clear D. The CDR3 loop spans 13 amino acids. V was pared by 3 bases and J by 3 bases, with 8 bases between. Germline loops: CDR1 SGHNT, CDR2 YENEEA. The DNA for the CDR3 is TGTGCCAGCAGCTTTAGCGGGGACACTGAAGCTTTCTTT. It codes for CASSFSGDTEAFF.

This clone has a single count. The chain carries TRBV7-2 and TRBJ2-5, with 8 bases fitting TRBD2. V lost 3 bases, J lost 1 base, and 4 bases stayed unmatched. This CDR3 comprises 15 residues. Germline V CDR1 and CDR2: SGHTA, FQGNSA. This chain's CDR3 is CASSFSGTSQETQYF. CDR3 in DNA: TGTGCCAGCAGCTTTAGCGGGACTAGCCAAGAGACCCAGTACTTC.

V is TRBV4-1 and J is TRBJ1-3; D ambiguous. This CDR3 is built from 16 residues. CDR1 MGHRA and CDR2 YSYEKL come from the germline V gene. Trimming removed 3 bases from V and 0 bases from J, with 12 bases in between. The CDR3 region is CASSHRALSSGNTIYF. The CDR3 nucleotides read TGCGCCAGCAGCCACCGGGCCTTGTCCTCTGGAAACACCATATATTTT.

This chain connects TRBV13 to TRBJ2-3; TRBD2 matches 8 bases. The V gene's germline CDR1 is PRHDT and CDR2 FYEKMQ (reference sequence). The CDR3 extends over 18 amino acids. V was pared by 4 bases and J by 2 bases, with 14 bases of the junction left unmatched. CDR3 coding DNA: TGTGCCAGCAGCTCCCTAGGAGGGCGGGGGGAGTCCACAGATACGCAGTATTTT. Translated, it gives CASSSLGGRGESTDTQYF.

J is TRBJ2-3 and V is TRBV7-2, with D maybe TRBD1 (6 bases). Trimming cost V 5 bases and J 9 bases, with 21 bases left between them. Germline CDR1 reads SGHTA; CDR2 reads FQGNSA. This CDR3 region has 15 residues. This chain's CDR3 is CASSPSRFRDNTQYF. CDR3 nucleotide sequence: TGTGCCAGCAGCCCGTCTCGGTTTCGGGACAACACGCAGTATTTT.

V gene TRBV6-6 combines with J gene TRBJ2-7, with 10 positions matching TRBD2. The better agreement between TRBJ2-5 and the DNA end casts doubt on the J call. The germline gives CDR1 MNHNY, CDR2 SVGAGI (reference sequence). The CDR3 length is 14 residues. CDR3 in amino acids: CASSASGGWETQYF. The CDR3 nucleotides are TGTGCCAGCAGTGCTAGCGGGGGCTGGGAGACCCAGTACTTC.

The gene calls are TRBV6-1 and TRBJ1-2; 9 positions match TRBD1. The CDR3 consists of 15 residues. After removal of 3 bases from V and 5 bases from J, the junction contained 7 bases not matched to a gene. The germline V gene has CDR1 MNHNS and CDR2 SASEGT. The CDR3 region is CASSDRDREGYGYTF. DNA for the CDR3: TGTGCCAGCAGTGATAGGGACAGGGAAGGGTATGGCTACACCTTC.

The chain employs TRBV4-3 and TRBJ1-2; D ambiguous. This CDR3 contains 15 residues. V was clipped by 0 bases and J by 2 bases, with 10 bases between them. Germline CDR1 and CDR2: LGHNA and YSLEER. The CDR3 loop reads CASSQDLQENYGYTF. CDR3 bases: TGCGCCAGCAGCCAAGATCTTCAGGAAAACTATGGCTACACCTTC.

CDR3 amino acids: CASRALGSSQQYF. The CDR3 DNA reads TGCGCCAGCCGCGCCCTAGGATCCAGCCAGCAGTACTTC. The chain uses TRBV10-1 and TRBJ2-7; D gene ambiguous. CDR1 and CDR2 from the germline V gene are WNHNN and SYGVQD (reference sequence). The CDR3 runs 13 residues. With 8 bases removed from V and 8 bases from J, the gap between germline ends came to 19 bases.